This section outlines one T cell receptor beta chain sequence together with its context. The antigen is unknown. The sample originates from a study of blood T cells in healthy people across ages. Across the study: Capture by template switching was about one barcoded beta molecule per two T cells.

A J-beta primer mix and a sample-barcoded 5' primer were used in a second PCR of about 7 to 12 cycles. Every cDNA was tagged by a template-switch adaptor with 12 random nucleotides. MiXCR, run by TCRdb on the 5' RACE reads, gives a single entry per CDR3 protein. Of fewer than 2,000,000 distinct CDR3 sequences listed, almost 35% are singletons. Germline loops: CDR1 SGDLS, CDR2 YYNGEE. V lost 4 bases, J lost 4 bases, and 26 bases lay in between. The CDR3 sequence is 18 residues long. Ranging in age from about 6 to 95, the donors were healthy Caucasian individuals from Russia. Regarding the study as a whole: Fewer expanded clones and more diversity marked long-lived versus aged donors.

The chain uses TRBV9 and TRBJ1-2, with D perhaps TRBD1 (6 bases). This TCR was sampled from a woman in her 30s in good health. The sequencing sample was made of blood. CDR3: CASSPGGNGGLSGYGYTF. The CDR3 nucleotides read TGTGCCAGCAGCCCGGGGGGCAATGGGGGGCTATCAGGCTATGGCTACACCTTC.